This TCR beta chain was sequenced during a study of T cells after yellow fever vaccination. This clonotype was found a few times. TCRdb re-called the 5' RACE reads with MiXCR, one entry per CDR3 protein. The data hold more than 350,000 distinct CDR3 sequences, with roughly 11% observed a single time. The material sequenced was PBMCs, taken on the day of the first yellow fever vaccination. The source of this sequence is a man aged 18 to 30 who received the YFV17D yellow fever vaccine.

The CDR3 DNA reads TGTGCCAGCTCGCCGAGGTCTCCTAATGGAAACACCATATATTTT. This translates into CASSPRSPNGNTIYF. The chain carries TRBV18 and TRBJ1-3; D is ambiguous. CDR1 is KGHSH, CDR2 LQKENI, per germline. The CDR3 loop spans 15 amino acids. Trimming pared 6 bases from V and 3 bases from J, leaving 15 bases between. Looking up the rest from reference TRBV18 and TRBJ1-3 gives the full variable domain: NAGVMQNPRHLVRRRGQEARLRCSPMKGHSHVYWYRQLPEEGLKFMVYLQKENIIDESGMPKERFSAEFPKEGPSILRIQQVVRGDSAAYFCASSPRSPNGNTIYFGEGSWLTVV.